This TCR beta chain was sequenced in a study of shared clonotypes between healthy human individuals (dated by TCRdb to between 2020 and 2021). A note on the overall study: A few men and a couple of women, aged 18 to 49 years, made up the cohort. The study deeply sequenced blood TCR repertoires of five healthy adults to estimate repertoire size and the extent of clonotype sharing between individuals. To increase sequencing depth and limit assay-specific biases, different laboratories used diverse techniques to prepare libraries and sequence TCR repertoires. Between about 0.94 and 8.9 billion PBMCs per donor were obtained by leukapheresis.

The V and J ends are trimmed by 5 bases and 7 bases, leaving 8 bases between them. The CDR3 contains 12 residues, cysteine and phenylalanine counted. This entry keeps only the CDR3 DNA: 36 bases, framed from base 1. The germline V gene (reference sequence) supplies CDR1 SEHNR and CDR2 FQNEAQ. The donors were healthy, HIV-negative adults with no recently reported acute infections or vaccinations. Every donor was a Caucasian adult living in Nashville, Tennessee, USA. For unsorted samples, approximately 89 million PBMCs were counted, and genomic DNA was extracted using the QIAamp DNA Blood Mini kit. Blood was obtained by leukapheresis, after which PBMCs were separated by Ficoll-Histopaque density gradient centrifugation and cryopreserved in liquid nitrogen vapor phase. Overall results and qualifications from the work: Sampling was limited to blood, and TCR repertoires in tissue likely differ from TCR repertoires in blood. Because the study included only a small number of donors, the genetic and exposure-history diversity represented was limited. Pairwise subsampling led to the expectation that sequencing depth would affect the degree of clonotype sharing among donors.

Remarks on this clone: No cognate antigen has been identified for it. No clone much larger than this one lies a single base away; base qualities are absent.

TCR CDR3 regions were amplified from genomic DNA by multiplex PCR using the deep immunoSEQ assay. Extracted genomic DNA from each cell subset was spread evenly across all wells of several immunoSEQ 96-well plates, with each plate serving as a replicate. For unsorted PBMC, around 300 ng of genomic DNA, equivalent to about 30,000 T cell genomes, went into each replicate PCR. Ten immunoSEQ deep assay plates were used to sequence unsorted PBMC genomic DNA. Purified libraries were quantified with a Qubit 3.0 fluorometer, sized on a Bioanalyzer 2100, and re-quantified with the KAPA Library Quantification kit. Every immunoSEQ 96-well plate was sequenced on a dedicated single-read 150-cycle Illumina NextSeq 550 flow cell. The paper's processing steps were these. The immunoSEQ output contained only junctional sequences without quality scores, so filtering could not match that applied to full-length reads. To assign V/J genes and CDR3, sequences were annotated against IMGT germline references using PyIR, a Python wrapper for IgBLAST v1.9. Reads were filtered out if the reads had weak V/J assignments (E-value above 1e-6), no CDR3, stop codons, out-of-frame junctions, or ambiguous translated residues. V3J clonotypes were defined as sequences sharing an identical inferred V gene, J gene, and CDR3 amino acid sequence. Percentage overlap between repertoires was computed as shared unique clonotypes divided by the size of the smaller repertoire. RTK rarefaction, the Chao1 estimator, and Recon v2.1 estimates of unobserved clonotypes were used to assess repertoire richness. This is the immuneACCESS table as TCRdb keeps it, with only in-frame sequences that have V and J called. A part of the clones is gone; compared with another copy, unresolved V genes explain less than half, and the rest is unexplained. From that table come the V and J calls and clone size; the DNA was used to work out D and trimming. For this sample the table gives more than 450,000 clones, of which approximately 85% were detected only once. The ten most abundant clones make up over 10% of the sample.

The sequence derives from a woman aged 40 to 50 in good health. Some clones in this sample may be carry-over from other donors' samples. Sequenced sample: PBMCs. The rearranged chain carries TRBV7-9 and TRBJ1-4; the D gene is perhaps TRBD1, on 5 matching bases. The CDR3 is CASSLGGEKLFF. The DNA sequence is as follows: TGTGCCAGCAGCCTCGGGGGTGAAAAACTGTTTTTT.